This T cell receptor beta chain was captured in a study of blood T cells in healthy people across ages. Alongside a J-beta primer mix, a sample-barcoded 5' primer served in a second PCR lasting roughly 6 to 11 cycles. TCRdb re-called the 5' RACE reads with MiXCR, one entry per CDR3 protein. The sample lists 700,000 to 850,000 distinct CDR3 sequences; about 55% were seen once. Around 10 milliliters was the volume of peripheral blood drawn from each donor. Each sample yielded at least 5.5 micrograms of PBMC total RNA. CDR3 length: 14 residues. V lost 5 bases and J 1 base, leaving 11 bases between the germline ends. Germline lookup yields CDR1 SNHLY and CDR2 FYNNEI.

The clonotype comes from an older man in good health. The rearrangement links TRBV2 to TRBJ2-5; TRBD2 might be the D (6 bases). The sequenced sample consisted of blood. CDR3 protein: CASSMDYLQETQYF. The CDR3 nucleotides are TGTGCCAGCAGTATGGACTACCTCCAAGAGACCCAGTACTTC. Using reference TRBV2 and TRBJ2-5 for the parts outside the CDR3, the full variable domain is EPEVTQTPSHQVTQMGQEVILRCVPISNHLYFYWYRQILGQKVEFLVSFYNNEISEKSEIFDDQFSVERPDGSNFTLKIRSTKLEDSAMYFCASSMDYLQETQYFGPGTRLLVL.